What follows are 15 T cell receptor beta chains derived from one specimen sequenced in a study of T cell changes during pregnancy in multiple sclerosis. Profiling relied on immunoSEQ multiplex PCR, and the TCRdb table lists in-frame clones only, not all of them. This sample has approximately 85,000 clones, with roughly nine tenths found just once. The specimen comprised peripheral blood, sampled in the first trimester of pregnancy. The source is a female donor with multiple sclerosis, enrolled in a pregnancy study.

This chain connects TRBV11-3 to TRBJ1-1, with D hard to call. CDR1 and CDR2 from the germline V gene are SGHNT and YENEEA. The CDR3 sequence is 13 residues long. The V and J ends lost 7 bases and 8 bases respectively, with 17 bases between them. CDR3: CASTPGSLSEAFF. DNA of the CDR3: TGTGCCAGCACACCTGGTAGCCTCTCCGAAGCTTTCTTT. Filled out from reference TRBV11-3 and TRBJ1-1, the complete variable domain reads EAGVVQSPRYKIIEKKQPVAFWCNPISGHNTLYWYLQNLGQGPELLIRYENEEAVDDSQLPKDRFSAERLKGVDSTLKIQPAELGDSAVYLCASTPGSLSEAFFGQGTRLTVV.

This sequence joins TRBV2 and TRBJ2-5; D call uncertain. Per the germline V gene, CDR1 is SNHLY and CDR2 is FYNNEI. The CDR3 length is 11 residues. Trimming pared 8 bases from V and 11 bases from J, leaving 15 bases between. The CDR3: CASEFGQRQYF. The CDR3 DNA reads TGTGCCAGCGAATTCGGTCAACGACAGTACTTC.

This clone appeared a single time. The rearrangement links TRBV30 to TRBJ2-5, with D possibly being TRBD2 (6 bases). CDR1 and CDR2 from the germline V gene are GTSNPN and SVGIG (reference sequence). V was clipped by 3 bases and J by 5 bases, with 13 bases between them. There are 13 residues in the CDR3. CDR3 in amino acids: CAWSDGGEETQYF. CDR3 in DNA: TGTGCCTGGAGCGACGGGGGAGAGGAGACCCAGTACTTC.

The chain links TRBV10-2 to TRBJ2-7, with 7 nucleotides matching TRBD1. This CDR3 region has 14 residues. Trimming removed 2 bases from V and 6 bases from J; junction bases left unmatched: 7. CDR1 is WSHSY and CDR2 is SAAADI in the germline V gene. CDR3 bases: TGCGCCAGCAGTGAGAGACAGGGCCCCGGCGAGCAGTACTTC. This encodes CASSERQGPGEQYF.

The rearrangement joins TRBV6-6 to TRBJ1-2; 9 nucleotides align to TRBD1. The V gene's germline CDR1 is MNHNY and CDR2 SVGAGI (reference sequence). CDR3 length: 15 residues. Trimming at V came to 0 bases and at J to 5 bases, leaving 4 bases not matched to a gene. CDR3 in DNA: TGTGCCAGCAGTTACTCCAAGGGGACAGGGTATGGCTACACCTTC. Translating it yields CASSYSKGTGYGYTF.

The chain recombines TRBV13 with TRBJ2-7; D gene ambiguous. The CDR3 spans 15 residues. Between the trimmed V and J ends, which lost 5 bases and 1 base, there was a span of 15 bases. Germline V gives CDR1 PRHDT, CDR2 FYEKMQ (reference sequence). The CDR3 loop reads CASSPAGTESYEQYF. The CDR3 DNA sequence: TGTGCCAGCAGCCCCGCCGGAACGGAGTCCTACGAGCAGTACTTC.

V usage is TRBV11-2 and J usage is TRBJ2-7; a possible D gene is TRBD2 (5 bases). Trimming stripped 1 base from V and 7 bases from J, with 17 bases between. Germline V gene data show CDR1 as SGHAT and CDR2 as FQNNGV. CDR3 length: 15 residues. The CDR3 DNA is TGTGCCAGCAGCTTAGCAGGCGGACCTCCGGGGGAGCAGTACTTC. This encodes CASSLAGGPPGEQYF.

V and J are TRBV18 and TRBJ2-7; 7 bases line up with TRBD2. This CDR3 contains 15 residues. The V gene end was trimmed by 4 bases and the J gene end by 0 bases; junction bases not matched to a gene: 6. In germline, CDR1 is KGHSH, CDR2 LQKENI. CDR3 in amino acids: CASSQVTGGSYEQYF. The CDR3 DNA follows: TGTGCCAGCTCACAGGTAACGGGAGGCTCCTACGAGCAGTACTTC.

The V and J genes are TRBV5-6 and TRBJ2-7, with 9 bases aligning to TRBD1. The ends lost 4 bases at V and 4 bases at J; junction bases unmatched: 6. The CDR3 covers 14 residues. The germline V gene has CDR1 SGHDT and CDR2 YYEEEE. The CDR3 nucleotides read TGTGCCAGCAGCCCCGGGGACAGGGCTTACGAGCAGTACTTC. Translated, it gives CASSPGDRAYEQYF.

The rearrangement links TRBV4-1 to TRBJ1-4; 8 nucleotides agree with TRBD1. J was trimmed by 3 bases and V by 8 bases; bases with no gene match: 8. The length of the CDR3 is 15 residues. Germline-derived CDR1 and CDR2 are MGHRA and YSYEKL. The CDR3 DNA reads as TGCGCCAGCGGACAGGGAGGTCAGGCTAATGAAAAACTGTTTTTT. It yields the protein CASGQGGQANEKLFF.

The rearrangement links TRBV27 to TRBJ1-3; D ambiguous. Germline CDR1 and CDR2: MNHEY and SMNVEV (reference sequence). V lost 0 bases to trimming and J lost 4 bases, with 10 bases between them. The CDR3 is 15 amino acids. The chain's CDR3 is CASSLSYSVGNTIYF. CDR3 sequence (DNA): TGTGCCAGCAGTTTATCTTATTCGGTCGGAAACACCATATATTTT.

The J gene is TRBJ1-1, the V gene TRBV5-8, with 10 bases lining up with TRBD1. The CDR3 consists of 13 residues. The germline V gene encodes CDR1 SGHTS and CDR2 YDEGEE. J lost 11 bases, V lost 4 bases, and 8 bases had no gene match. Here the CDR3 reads CASSRRGQGLAFF. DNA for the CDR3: TGTGCCAGCAGCCGTCGGGGACAGGGGTTGGCTTTCTTT.

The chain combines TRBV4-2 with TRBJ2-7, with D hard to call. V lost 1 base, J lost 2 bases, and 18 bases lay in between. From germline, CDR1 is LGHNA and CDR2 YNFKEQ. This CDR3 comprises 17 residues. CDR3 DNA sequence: TGTGCCAGCAGCCAAGGCTCCATGCGTGAGGCGGCCTACGAGCAGTACTTC. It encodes CASSQGSMREAAYEQYF.

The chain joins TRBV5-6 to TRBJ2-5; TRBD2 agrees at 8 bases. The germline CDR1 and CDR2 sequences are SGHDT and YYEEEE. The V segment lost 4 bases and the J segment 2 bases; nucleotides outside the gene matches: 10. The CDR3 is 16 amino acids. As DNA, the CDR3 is TGTGCCAGCAGCCCCCCCGCCGGGGGGGTGCAAGAGACCCAGTACTTC. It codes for CASSPPAGGVQETQYF. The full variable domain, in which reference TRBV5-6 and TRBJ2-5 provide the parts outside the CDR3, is DAGVTQSPTHLIKTRGQQVTLRCSPKSGHDTVSWYQQALGQGPQFIFQYYEEEERQRGNFPDRFSGHQFPNYSSELNVNALLLGDSALYLCASSPPAGGVQETQYFGPGTRLLVL.

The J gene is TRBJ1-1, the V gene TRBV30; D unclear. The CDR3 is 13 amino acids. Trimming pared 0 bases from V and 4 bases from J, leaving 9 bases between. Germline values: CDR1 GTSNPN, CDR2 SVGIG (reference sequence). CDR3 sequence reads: CAWSVLRGTEAFF. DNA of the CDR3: TGTGCCTGGAGTGTACTAAGAGGCACTGAAGCTTTCTTT.